Following are 12 T cell receptor beta chains from one sample sequenced in a study of blood T cell repertoires in COVID-19. Here immunoSEQ multiplex PCR was the method, and the copy in TCRdb shows in-frame clones only, minus some. The data show about 230,000 clones, roughly 80% seen once. The sequencing sample was made of peripheral blood. These receptors all come from a woman aged 50 to 60 with acute or convalescent COVID-19.

The chain uses TRBV7-9 and TRBJ2-3; 8 bases are shared with TRBD2. The CDR3 loop spans 16 amino acids. Losses at the gene ends were 1 base for V and 3 bases for J; bases not matched to a gene: 6. Germline assignment: CDR1 SEHNR and CDR2 FQNEAQ (reference sequence). The CDR3 sequence: CASSLGLAFNTDTQYF. CDR3 coding DNA: TGTGCCAGCAGCTTAGGACTAGCGTTTAATACAGATACGCAGTATTTT.

The chain employs TRBV6-5 and TRBJ2-3, with 8 nucleotides matching TRBD2. CDR1 is MNHEY, CDR2 SVGAGI, per germline. There are 15 residues in the CDR3. Losses at the gene ends were 8 bases for V and 0 bases for J; bases not matched to a gene: 7. For the CDR3, the DNA is TGTGCCAGCTTGTCGGGAGGGTCTAGCACAGATACGCAGTATTTT. Its protein is CASLSGGSSTDTQYF.

V gene TRBV14 combines with J gene TRBJ2-5; 9 bases map to TRBD2. V shed 0 bases, J shed 6 bases, and the junction held 5 bases outside the gene matches. Germline loops: CDR1 SGHDN, CDR2 FVKESK. This CDR3 has 15 amino acids. The DNA for the CDR3 is TGTGCCAGCAGCCAAGAGGGGACTAGCCGGAAGACCCAGTACTTC. Translation gives CASSQEGTSRKTQYF.

This clone was observed once. At one of its ends the junction is not consistent with the germline gene, which may arise from a read error. The rearrangement links TRBV5-1 to TRBJ2-4; 10 bases match TRBD1. This CDR3 has 15 residues. CDR1 and CDR2 from the germline V gene are SGHRS and YFSETQ. DNA of the CDR3: TGCGCCAGCAGGTCAGGACAGGGGGTCGTGGTGGGTTTTCGATTC. Protein product: CASRSGQGVVVGFRF. Complete variable domain (other parts from reference TRBV5-1 and TRBJ2-4): KAGVTQTPRYLIKTRGQQVTLSCSPISGHRSVSWYQQTPGQGLQFLFEYFSETQRNKGNFPGRFSGRQFSNSRSEMNVSTLELGDSALYLCASRSGQGVVVGFRFGAGTRLSVL.

The CDR3 is CASSLARVGNTGELFF. The CDR3 coding sequence is TGTGCCAGCAGCTTGGCCCGGGTAGGGAACACCGGGGAGCTGTTTTTT. The rearrangement uses TRBV5-5 and TRBJ2-2; no firm D call. Trimming left V 0 bases short and J 1 base short, with 10 bases between. The CDR3 has 16 residues. Germline CDR1 reads SGHKS; CDR2 reads YYEKEE (reference sequence).

The chain uses TRBV3-1 (or the pseudogene TRBV3-2) and TRBJ2-5, with TRBD1 matching 7 bases. The V and J ends lost 6 bases and 3 bases, in that order; junction bases with no gene match: 4. Germline-derived CDR1 and CDR2 are LGHDT and YNNKEL (reference sequence). The CDR3 sequence is 13 residues long. CDR3 in DNA: TGTGCCAGCAGTTCTGACAGGGAAGAGACCCAGTACTTC. Protein: CASSSDREETQYF.

This chain links TRBV6-4 with TRBJ1-1, with 8 bases fitting TRBD1. V lost 3 bases to trimming and J lost 3 bases; unmatched junction nucleotides: 15. The length of the CDR3 is 18 residues. CDR1 MRHNA and CDR2 SNTAGT come from the germline V gene. The CDR3 bases are TGTGCCAGCAGTGAAACAGGGGGACCTTGCAATAGGGACACTGAAGCTTTCTTT. Translation gives CASSETGGPCNRDTEAFF.

The V gene is TRBV4-1, the J gene TRBJ2-7; D is perhaps TRBD1 (6 bases). The CDR3 covers 13 residues. Trimming took off 2 bases at V and 3 bases at J, with 8 bases between the two ends. The germline V gene encodes CDR1 MGHRA and CDR2 YSYEKL. DNA for the CDR3: TGCGCCAGCAGCCAAAAACAGGGCTACGAGCAGTACTTC. It is translated as CASSQKQGYEQYF.

This chain links TRBV3-1 (or the pseudogene TRBV3-2) with TRBJ2-7; 9 bases fit TRBD1. The CDR3 contains 14 residues. J gave up 6 bases and V 3 bases, and 6 bases lay outside the gene matches. The V gene's germline CDR1 is LGHDT and CDR2 YNNKEL (reference sequence). CDR3 DNA: TGTGCCAGCAGCCATGGGACAGGGTCCCGCGAGCAGTACTTC. It yields the protein CASSHGTGSREQYF.

The chain recombines TRBV6-5 with TRBJ1-2; D remains ambiguous. CDR1 and CDR2 from the germline V gene are MNHEY and SVGAGI. The CDR3 has 12 residues. Trimming stripped 4 bases from V and 8 bases from J, with 11 bases between. The CDR3 loop reads CASSSVGGGYTF. Written as DNA, the CDR3 is TGTGCCAGCAGTTCCGTTGGCGGGGGCTACACCTTC.

The chain is built from TRBV5-1 and TRBJ2-3, with TRBD2 identical over 12 bases. CDR3 length equals 16 residues. The V gene's germline CDR1 is SGHRS and CDR2 YFSETQ. The V segment lost 4 bases and the J segment 1 base; nucleotides outside the gene matches: 4. The CDR3, as DNA: TGCGCCAGCAGCGCTAGCGGGGGGGTCGGCACAGATACGCAGTATTTT. This codes for CASSASGGVGTDTQYF. The variable domain in full, with the rest retrieved from reference TRBV5-1 and TRBJ2-3, is KAGVTQTPRYLIKTRGQQVTLSCSPISGHRSVSWYQQTPGQGLQFLFEYFSETQRNKGNFPGRFSGRQFSNSRSEMNVSTLELGDSALYLCASSASGGVGTDTQYFGPGTRLTVL.

The chain uses TRBV28 and TRBJ2-1; TRBD2 aligns across 12 bases. The germline V gene encodes CDR1 MDHEN and CDR2 SYDVKM. The CDR3 consists of 17 residues. J lost 5 bases, V lost 6 bases, and 11 bases had no gene match. The CDR3 here is CASSRELAGGLHNEQFF. CDR3 DNA: TGTGCCAGCAGCCGTGAACTAGCGGGGGGCCTACACAATGAGCAGTTCTTC. The full variable domain, completed using reference TRBV28 and TRBJ2-1, is DVKVTQSSRYLVKRTGEKVFLECVQDMDHENMFWYRQDPGLGLRLIYFSYDVKMKEKGDIPEGYSVSREKKERFSLILESASTNQTSMYLCASSRELAGGLHNEQFFGPGTRLTVL.